The 26 T cell receptor beta chains below were found in one sample sequenced in a study of vaccination and CD4 T cells after COVID-19. These receptors have no known antigen. An Oncomine TCR Beta short-read assay was used to sequence the DNA from cultured CD4+ T cells. TCRdb redid the calling of the PCR reads with MiXCR, one entry per CDR3 protein. The sample has thousands of distinct CDR3 sequences; around 50% are singletons. The sample's treatment: approximately 9-day PBMC culture with coronavirus spike peptide pools or control peptides (ViraFEST assay). These CD4+ T cells came from an unexposed donor, sampled before the COVID-19 pandemic (2011-2018). Sequencing was carried out using CD4+ T cells from blood, cultured in vitro. All receptors come from a human donor in good health.

This clonotype has more than one count but fewer than ten. The chain links TRBV7-9 to TRBJ1-2; TRBD1 aligns across 8 bases. The germline V gene has CDR1 SEHNR and CDR2 FQNEAQ (reference sequence). With V trimmed by 0 bases and J by 7 bases, 7 bases remained unmatched. The CDR3 consists of 15 residues. The DNA for the CDR3 is TGTGCCAGCAGCTTAGCTGCAGGGGGCGTCCGTGGCTACACCTTC. Protein: CASSLAAGGVRGYTF.

The rearrangement uses TRBV6-2 or TRBV6-3 and TRBJ1-5, with TRBD1 identical over 8 bases. The CDR3 consists of 14 residues. Germline loops: CDR1 MNHEY, CDR2 SVGEGT. The ends lost 6 bases at V and 6 bases at J; junction bases unmatched: 7. The CDR3 bases are TGTGCCAGCAGGAAACCAGGGGGCACTCAGCCCCAGCATTTT. This codes for CASRKPGGTQPQHF.

The V gene is TRBV25-1, the J gene TRBJ1-2; perhaps TRBD1 as D (5 bases). In germline, CDR1 is MGHDK, CDR2 SYGVNS. V lost 1 base and J 2 bases, leaving 8 bases between the germline ends. The CDR3 totals 14 residues. CDR3 coding DNA: TGTGCCAGCAGTGAATCGGCAGGGAACTATGGCTACACCTTC. Amino acid sequence: CASSESAGNYGYTF.

The chain has TRBV11-3 and TRBJ2-2, with D tentatively TRBD1 or TRBD2 (5 bases each). Germline CDR1 reads SGHNT; CDR2 reads YENEEA. This CDR3 region has 13 residues. V lost 3 bases and J lost 6, with 8 bases in between. The CDR3 bases are TGTGCCAGCAGCTTCAGGGACCCCGGGGAGCTGTTTTTT. This translates into CASSFRDPGELFF.

The sample holds a few counts of this clonotype. The genes are TRBV27 and TRBJ2-7, with 7 bases fitting TRBD2. The V and J ends lost 3 bases and 7 bases, in that order; junction bases with no gene match: 3. The CDR3 is 12 residues long. From germline, CDR1 is MNHEY and CDR2 SMNVEV (reference sequence). CDR3 nucleotides: TGTGCCAGCAGTTTCCTGGGAGGGGAGCAGTACTTC. Translating gives CASSFLGGEQYF.

The chain couples TRBV5-1 to TRBJ2-5; 7 bases map to TRBD2. Germline loops: CDR1 SGHRS, CDR2 YFSETQ. After removal of 6 bases from V and 4 bases from J, the junction contained 6 bases not matched to a gene. The CDR3 is 13 residues long. The CDR3 loop is CASNGGDGETQYF. CDR3 sequence (DNA): TGCGCCAGCAATGGGGGGGATGGAGAGACCCAGTACTTC. Combining the CDR3 with reference TRBV5-1 and TRBJ2-5 gives the whole variable domain KAGVTQTPRYLIKTRGQQVTLSCSPISGHRSVSWYQQTPGQGLQFLFEYFSETQRNKGNFPGRFSGRQFSNSRSEMNVSTLELGDSALYLCASNGGDGETQYFGPGTRLLVL.

The table lists this clonotype with a count of one. The chain carries TRBV30 and TRBJ2-5, with D uncertain. Between the trimmed V and J ends, which lost 2 bases and 5 bases, there was a span of 9 bases. Germline-derived CDR1 and CDR2 are GTSNPN and SVGIG (reference sequence). CDR3 length equals 12 residues. The CDR3 nucleotides are TGTGCCTGGAGTAAGGGATGGGAGACCCAGTACTTC. Translation gives CAWSKGWETQYF.

V gene TRBV19 combines with J gene TRBJ1-2; D not resolved. V was clipped by 1 base and J by 2 bases, with 11 bases between them. Germline CDR1 reads LNHDA; CDR2 reads SQIVND (reference sequence). The CDR3 runs 15 residues. The CDR3 nucleotides are TGTGCCAGTAGTATAGCGATTCAGGAGAACTATGGCTACACCTTC. This sequence encodes CASSIAIQENYGYTF.

The V and J genes are TRBV12-3 or TRBV12-4 and TRBJ2-3; 7 positions agree with TRBD2. This CDR3 comprises 16 residues. J was trimmed by 4 bases and V by 5 bases; bases with no gene match: 12. The chain's CDR3 is CASSPPSGTHSDTQYF. The CDR3 DNA reads TGTGCCAGCAGTCCCCCAAGCGGGACTCATTCAGATACGCAGTATTTT.

This clonotype was seen only a few times. The chain is built from TRBV19 and TRBJ1-1; the D gene is possibly TRBD1 (6 bases). The V end lost 0 bases, the J end lost 1 base, and 15 bases lay between the germline ends. The CDR3 covers 17 residues. CDR1 is LNHDA, CDR2 SQIVND, per germline (reference sequence). This CDR3 reads CASSIDSGGHWNTEAFF. In DNA, the CDR3 is TGTGCCAGTAGTATAGATTCGGGGGGACATTGGAACACTGAAGCTTTCTTT.

The chain couples TRBV5-1 to TRBJ1-1, with D tentatively TRBD1 (6 bases). Germline-derived CDR1 and CDR2 are SGHRS and YFSETQ. This CDR3 region has 15 residues. V gave up 0 bases and J gave up 1 base, with 10 bases separating them. The CDR3 loop is CASSLGGARNTEAFF. DNA of the CDR3: TGCGCCAGCAGCTTGGGGGGGGCGAGGAACACTGAAGCTTTCTTT.

The V and J genes are TRBV5-1 and TRBJ1-5, with a tentative D call TRBD1 (5 bases). Germline V gene sequence: CDR1 SGHRS, CDR2 YFSETQ. Between the trimmed V and J ends, which lost 0 bases and 1 base, there was a span of 14 bases. CDR3 length: 17 residues. This CDR3 reads CASSLGSGGSSNQPQHF. Written as DNA, the CDR3 is TGCGCCAGCAGCTTGGGGTCGGGGGGTTCGAGCAATCAGCCCCAGCATTTT.

Comments on this clonotype: At one of its ends the junction is not consistent with the germline gene, which may arise from a read error. The chain is built from TRBV28 and TRBJ2-7; a possible D gene is TRBD2 (7 bases). CDR1 MDHEN and CDR2 SYDVKM come from the germline V gene. The CDR3 totals 11 residues. In DNA, the CDR3 is TGTGCCACCCACGAGGGGGGGACGTCTCGTTTC. Its translation is CATHEGGTSRF.

The rearrangement uses TRBV30 and TRBJ2-7; D may be TRBD2 (6 bases). From germline, CDR1 is GTSNPN and CDR2 SVGIG (reference sequence). Trimming stripped 0 bases from V and 3 bases from J, with 9 bases between. The length of the CDR3 is 13 residues. The DNA for the CDR3 is TGTGCCTGGAGTGTTGCCGGGGGCTACGAGCAGTACTTC. The encoded protein is CAWSVAGGYEQYF.

This CDR3 is CTGVWSGGLQETQYF. CDR3 nucleotides: TGCACCGGGGTTTGGTCGGGGGGGCTTCAAGAGACCCAGTACTTC. The chain has TRBV20-1 and TRBJ2-5; 8 nucleotides line up with TRBD2. The CDR3 length is 15 residues. CDR1 and CDR2 (germline): DFQATT, SNEGSKA (reference sequence).

The V call is TRBV7-8, the J call TRBJ1-1; D not resolved. Germline lookup yields CDR1 SGHVS and CDR2 FQNEAQ. Between the trimmed V and J ends, which lost 5 bases and 6 bases, there was a span of 7 bases. The CDR3 spans 11 residues. The CDR3 sequence is CASSPLSEAFF. CDR3 bases: TGTGCCAGCAGCCCACTTTCTGAAGCTTTCTTT.

The chain uses TRBV7-8 and TRBJ1-2; 8 bases align to TRBD1. Trimming took 5 bases from V and 8 from J; bases not matched to a gene: 10. In germline, CDR1 is SGHVS, CDR2 FQNEAQ. This CDR3 is built from 14 residues. The CDR3 DNA reads as TGTGCCAGCAGCCCCCTGGACAGGGAAGGGGGCTACACCTTC. Its translation is CASSPLDREGGYTF. The entire variable domain, with the rest obtained from reference TRBV7-8 and TRBJ1-2, is as follows: GAGVSQSPRYKVAKRGQDVALRCDPISGHVSLFWYQQALGQGPEFLTYFQNEAQLDKSGLPSDRFFAERPEGSVSTLKIQRTQQEDSAVYLCASSPLDREGGYTFGSGTRLTVV.

This clonotype was detected only a few times. The chain links TRBV6-1 to TRBJ1-1; TRBD1 agrees at 8 bases. CDR3 length: 14 residues. Unmatched junction bases numbered 10, after V lost 7 bases and J lost 6 bases. The V gene's germline CDR1 is MNHNS and CDR2 SASEGT. CDR3 sequence reads: CASILTGGKAEAFF. The CDR3 coding sequence is TGTGCCAGCATCCTAACAGGGGGGAAGGCTGAAGCTTTCTTT.

The V gene is TRBV5-4, the J gene TRBJ2-5, with TRBD1 identical over 7 bases. Losses at the gene ends were 0 bases for V and 6 bases for J; bases not matched to a gene: 5. This CDR3 contains 14 residues. The germline V gene encodes CDR1 SGHNT and CDR2 YYREEE (reference sequence). CDR3 sequence reads: CASSLDRGSKTQYF. The CDR3, as DNA: TGTGCCAGCAGCTTGGACAGGGGTTCCAAGACCCAGTACTTC.

This CDR3 is CASSLRIETQYF. CDR3 DNA sequence: TGTGCCAGCAGTTTACGGATCGAGACCCAGTACTTC. This chain connects TRBV28 to TRBJ2-5; D remains unclear. Germline V gene data show CDR1 as MDHEN and CDR2 as SYDVKM. The CDR3 is made up of 12 amino acids. Trimming took 2 bases from V and 5 from J, leaving 6 bases between them. The variable domain in full, completed from reference TRBV28 and TRBJ2-5, reads DVKVTQSSRYLVKRTGEKVFLECVQDMDHENMFWYRQDPGLGLRLIYFSYDVKMKEKGDIPEGYSVSREKKERFSLILESASTNQTSMYLCASSLRIETQYFGPGTRLLVL.

The rearrangement uses TRBV20-1 and TRBJ1-6, with 8 nucleotides matching TRBD1. Germline-derived CDR1 and CDR2 are DFQATT and SNEGSKA (reference sequence). The CDR3 sequence is 13 residues long. V trimming: 5 bases; J trimming: 10 bases; junction bases outside the gene matches: 7. CDR3 nucleotides: TGCAGTGCTCCCGGACAGGGAGACTCACCCCTCCACTTT. Its protein product is CSAPGQGDSPLHF.

A single count supports this clonotype. This chain joins TRBV7-8 and TRBJ1-2; TRBD1 is a possible D gene (6 bases). Germline-derived CDR1 and CDR2 are SGHVS and FQNEAQ. The CDR3 runs 14 residues. The V end lost 6 bases, the J end lost 2 bases, and 13 bases lay between the germline ends. The CDR3 here is CASSSKQGNYGYTF. The CDR3 DNA reads TGTGCCAGCAGTAGTAAACAGGGCAACTATGGCTACACCTTC.

This sequence joins TRBV5-4 and TRBJ2-7, with D uncertain. The CDR3 has 14 residues. Per germline, CDR1 SGHNT and CDR2 YYREEE (reference sequence). Trimming pared 4 bases from V and 2 bases from J, leaving 13 bases between. The DNA of the CDR3 is TGTGCCAGCAGCCAAGATTCTCGGACCTACGAGCAGTACTTC. Amino acid sequence: CASSQDSRTYEQYF.

The genes are TRBV6-1 and TRBJ2-7; TRBD1 is a possible D gene (6 bases). The V end lost 6 bases, the J end lost 0 bases, and 12 bases lay between the germline ends. The CDR3 spans 14 residues. The germline V gene encodes CDR1 MNHNS and CDR2 SASEGT. CDR3 nucleotide sequence: TGTGCCAGCAGATGGGGACACAGCTCCTACGAGCAGTACTTC. Residues: CASRWGHSSYEQYF.

The chain has TRBV6-1 and TRBJ1-2; 10 bases agree with TRBD1. V trimming: 7 bases; J trimming: 2 bases; junction bases outside the gene matches: 4. The V gene's germline CDR1 is MNHNS and CDR2 SASEGT. This CDR3 is built from 14 residues. CDR3 sequence (DNA): TGTGCCAGCAAGAGGACAGGGGGGAACTATGGCTACACCTTC. Amino acids: CASKRTGGNYGYTF.

This clonotype turned up a few times. The CDR3 sequence: CASSEGISTDTQYF. DNA of the CDR3: TGTGCCAGCAGTGAGGGAATAAGCACAGATACGCAGTATTTT. This sequence joins TRBV6-4 and TRBJ2-3; D not certain. V was trimmed by 3 bases and J by 0 bases, leaving 7 bases between them. The CDR3 runs 14 residues. In germline, CDR1 is MRHNA, CDR2 SNTAGT.